This TCR beta chain was captured by sequencing in a study of cytomegalovirus exposure and HLA in healthy donors. Details on this clone: What it binds is unknown.

PCR used 60 Vbeta primers and 13 Jbeta primers. Method: immunoSEQ multiplex PCR; TCRdb's copy keeps in-frame clones and lacks some. The data contain tens of thousands of clones, 79% of them singletons. Germline V gene sequence: CDR1 LGHNA, CDR2 YSLEER. The CDR3 covers 14 residues. V lost 0 bases, J lost 3 bases, and 6 bases lay in between. Regarding the study as a whole: Among TCR beta chains of equal frequency, HLA-associated ones were more clonally expanded in a later analysis. CMV serostatus was the only immune exposure information that was available.

This receptor was taken from a woman between 35 and 50 years old in good health and CMV-seronegative. The chain uses TRBV4-3 and TRBJ2-1; D unresolved. The source material was PBMCs. CDR3 sequence reads: CASSQEELYNEQFF. The CDR3 DNA reads TGCGCCAGCAGCCAAGAAGAACTCTACAATGAGCAGTTCTTC.